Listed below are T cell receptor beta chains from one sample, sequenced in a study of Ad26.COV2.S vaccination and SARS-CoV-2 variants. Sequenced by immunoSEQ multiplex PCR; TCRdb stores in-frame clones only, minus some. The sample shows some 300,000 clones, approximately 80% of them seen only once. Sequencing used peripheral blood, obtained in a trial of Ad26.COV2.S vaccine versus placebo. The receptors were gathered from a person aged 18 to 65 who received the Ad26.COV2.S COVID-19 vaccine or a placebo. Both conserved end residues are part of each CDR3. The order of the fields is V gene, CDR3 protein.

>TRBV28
CASSPAPQPQHF
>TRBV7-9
CASSLEGPGQPQHF
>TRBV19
CASSNLQETQYF
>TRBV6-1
CASSEEQGSWGEQYF
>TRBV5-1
CASSLAGPGADTQYF
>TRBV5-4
CASSPETAGGFGDTQYF
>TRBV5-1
CASQAGGLKPREYF
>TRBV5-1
CASSLESSTDTQYF
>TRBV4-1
CASTSRGMAVF
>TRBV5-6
CASSSPGPNTGELFF
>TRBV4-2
CASSQVAQPPLEAFF
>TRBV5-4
CASSHRDRIEAFF
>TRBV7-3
CASSPRRLAGTDTQYF
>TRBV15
CATSRRDRGLYSNQPQHF
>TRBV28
CASNKQNGYSPLHF
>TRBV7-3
CASSVNLYTEAFF
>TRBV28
CASRSRQGWGPQHF
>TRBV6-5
CASRTTGFGYTF
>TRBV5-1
CASSLVADRTDTQYF
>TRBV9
CASSGSGHGNIQYF
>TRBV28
CASSPRLSHRGSSVSGNTIYF
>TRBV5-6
CASSLVAGAGNEQFF
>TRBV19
CASSGQGLSEAFF
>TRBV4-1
CASSLRGTANAEAFF